This TCR beta chain was sequenced during a study of T cell repertoires in cytomegalovirus infection. At the level of the study: Recently identified HLA-C-restricted and well-studied HLA-B-restricted CMV epitopes were used. Public TCR beta signatures provided an indication of both CMV infection and a matching HLA type. Overall study results and limits: CMV-specific TCR beta clonotypes restricted by HLA-C dominated the ex vivo response. Using cumulative public TCR beta family frequency, the authors identified those who carried CMV together with the relevant HLA.

A remark on this clonotype: Its antigen is unidentified.

Each CDR3 protein gets one entry after TCRdb re-called the reads with MiXCR. The repertoire holds around 500,000 distinct CDR3 sequences, with roughly 46% as singletons. Trimming left V 2 bases short and J 8 bases short, with 12 bases between. Germline lookup yields CDR1 SGHTA and CDR2 FQGNSA. This CDR3 region has 13 residues. The chain couples TRBV7-2 to TRBJ1-1, with D perhaps TRBD1 (5 bases). The clonotype was recovered from a human donor in good health (CMV status not recorded). Some clones in this sample may be carry-over from other donors' samples. Here the sequenced sample was cultured PBMCs, taken from culture after CMV antigen stimulation. The CDR3 spells CASSLRQGGEAFF. For the CDR3, the DNA is TGTGCCAGCAGCTTAAGGCAGGGTGGGGAAGCTTTCTTT.